This T cell receptor beta chain is from a study of read filtering for tumor transcriptome and immune sequencing (dated by TCRdb to the early 2020s). The study in broad terms: The cohort was composed of about 16 male and 11 to 15 female patients, with a mean age of approximately 62 years and an age range of roughly 47 to 90. As a main aim, a read-filtering strategy for immune repertoire data was addressed, with the specific question being whether clonotypes supported by a single read should be removed. Using the same bone marrow samples, the study ran both targeted immune repertoire sequencing and bulk whole-transcriptome sequencing and then compared the TCR repertoires from each method. By revised international staging, roughly 8 patients were R-ISS I, approximately 15 were R-ISS II and roughly 7 were R-ISS III. Per sample, about 3.5 to 11 million TCR-region mapped reads were obtained with IR-seq, compared with only roughly 80 to 1273 with RNA-seq. After DNase treatment, whole-transcriptome libraries were prepared with the TruSeq RNA Access Library Prep Kit. Results the study describes overall, beyond this receptor: In IR-seq, 80% to 85% of clonotypes but about 4% of total reads were represented by single-read clonotypes, whereas in RNA-seq, roughly three quarters of clonotypes and around 45% of reads were represented by single-read clonotypes. The sorted CD138-negative fraction was composed of a mixed bone marrow immune population rather than of purified T cells. Compared with RNA-seq, IR-seq captured clonotypes at much greater depth and more reliably, and a smaller IR-seq throughput was enough to identify most of the shared clonotypes. The correlation between IR-seq and RNA-seq shared clonotype proportions rose when single-read clonotypes were removed.

The CDR3 starts with the cysteine, ends with the phenylalanine, and has 13 residues. Just the 39-base CDR3 DNA is kept, in frame starting at base 1. The germline ends are 10 bases apart after V is trimmed by 5 bases and J by 2 bases. As encoded in the germline V gene (reference sequence), CDR1 is PRHDT while CDR2 is FYEKMQ. Each patient had bone marrow sampled at the time of active disease. Isolation of bone marrow mononuclear cells was performed by Ficoll-Hypaque density gradient centrifugation. To remove myeloma plasma cells, the cells were labeled with CD138 magnetic microbeads on a MACS separator, and CD138-negative cells were then collected by negative selection. Purity of the isolated cells was checked by flow cytometry on an Attune NxT using CD138 antibodies. TRIzol reagent was used to extract total RNA, which was then quantified with a NanoDrop spectrophotometer. For each patient, paired RNA-seq and IR-seq were run on the CD138-negative bone marrow sample from that patient.

This clonotype was seen at least ten times. Its antigen has not been determined. The sample holds no much larger clone one base away, and base qualities are not on file. Starting from 400 to 450 ng RNA, TCR libraries were constructed with the Immunoverse kit using molecular barcoded adaptors that cover the alpha/delta and beta/gamma chains. The same RNA used for transcriptome sequencing was used for TCR library preparation. An Illumina HiSeq 4000 with 2 x 150 cycles was used to sequence the TCR libraries. Per the authors' processing: MiXCR aligned TCR reads to human V, D, J and C references and assembled the aligned reads into CDR3 clonotypes, with quality filtering and error correction included. The tcR package in R was used to analyze clonotype counts and gene usage diversity. For inspection of raw mapping reads, RNA-seq reads were mapped by STAR aligner version 2.5.3a onto GRCh37 of the human genome. To test how sequencing depth affects detected clonotypes, IR-seq fastq files were randomly downsampled with Seqtk 1.3. TCRdb reworked the public reads: Q25 trimming with fastp, MiXCR clone assembly, productive beta chains retained. CDR3 protein duplicates are merged, each entry listing the most common genes and DNA. Here the V and J calls rest on TCRdb's processing, not on the authors' analysis. Within this sample are around 65,000 distinct CDR3 sequences, with roughly 19% of them counted one time only. The ten largest clones add up to approximately 11% of the sample.

The clonotype comes from a donor over 35 with multiple myeloma. What was sequenced was a population of CD138-negative cells sorted from bone marrow. This sample's cell subset or site label indicates: bone marrow mononuclear cells depleted of CD138+ plasma/myeloma cells by negative magnetic selection. The chain couples TRBV13 to TRBJ2-7, with TRBD1 as a weak D call on 5 bases. CDR3 loop: CASSVGHTYEQYF. The DNA is as follows: TGTGCCAGCAGCGTCGGACATACCTACGAGCAGTACTTC.